The rows below give T cell receptor beta chains drawn from one sample of a study of CD8 T cells in ankylosing spondylitis. TCRdb fed the 5' RACE reads into MiXCR, producing one record per CDR3 protein. Counted here are fewer than 450,000 distinct CDR3 sequences, roughly 18% occurring once; the ten biggest clones make up around 0.92%. The sequencing input was blood, either unsorted or a sorted T cell fraction (not recorded which). These receptors were taken from a male donor with ankylosing spondylitis. The CDR3 runs from the conserved cysteine through the conserved F or W. D genes are given only for firm matches. Clone size, where shown, is once, few, many, or a class for clones that have expanded.

CASSIGLAGDTQYF	TGTGCCAGCAGCATAGGACTAGCGGGTGATACGCAGTATTTT	TRBD2	few	TRBJ2-3	TRBV13
CASSFRDRVYEQYF	TGTGCCAGCAGTTTCCGGGACAGGGTCTACGAGCAGTACTTC	TRBD1	many	TRBJ2-7	TRBV12-3/TRBV12-4
CASSLAPSGGQETQYF	TGTGCCAGCAGCTTAGCCCCTAGCGGGGGACAAGAGACCCAGTACTTC	TRBD2	-	TRBJ2-5	TRBV7-2
CATGRGEAFF	TGTGCCACCGGGCGGGGGGAAGCTTTCTTT	-	many	TRBJ1-1	TRBV12-3/TRBV12-4
CSARDTKVGQNSPLHF	TGCAGTGCTAGAGATACTAAAGTAGGGCAAAATTCACCCCTCCACTTT	-	few	TRBJ1-6	TRBV20-1
CASSQSSYTEAFF	TGCGCCAGCAGCCAGAGCAGTTACACTGAAGCTTTCTTT	-	few	TRBJ1-1	TRBV5-1
CASSPQDLMNTGELFF	TGCGCCAGCAGCCCCCAGGACTTGATGAACACCGGGGAGCTGTTTTTT	-	many	TRBJ2-2	TRBV4-1
CSARGSGTSGLYEQYF	TGCAGTGCTAGAGGCTCCGGGACTAGCGGCCTCTACGAGCAGTACTTC	TRBD2	-	TRBJ2-7	TRBV20-1
CASSRWGVNIQYF	TGTGCCAGCAGCCGATGGGGGGTCAACATTCAGTACTTC	-	few	TRBJ2-4	TRBV12-3/TRBV12-4
CASSPMDRGDGYGYTF	TGTGCCAGCAGTCCAATGGACAGGGGCGACGGCTATGGCTACACCTTC	TRBD1	many	TRBJ1-2	TRBV12-3/TRBV12-4
CASSQGFGDTQYF	TGTGCCAGTTCCCAGGGGTTTGGAGATACGCAGTATTTT	-	-	TRBJ2-3	TRBV6-6
CASSDDRNYGYTF	TGTGCCAGCAGTGACGACAGGAACTATGGCTACACCTTC	-	-	TRBJ1-2	TRBV6-6
CASTGAPGPNQPQHF	TGTGCCAGCACCGGGGCCCCCGGCCCCAATCAGCCCCAGCATTTT	-	-	TRBJ1-5	TRBV6-1
CASRTLGQVDEKLFF	TGTGCCAGCAGGACCCTGGGACAGGTCGATGAAAAACTGTTTTTT	TRBD1	few	TRBJ1-4	TRBV28
CASSPTKTVMNTEAFF	TGTGCCAGCAGCCCGACCAAGACAGTCATGAACACTGAAGCTTTCTTT	-	few	TRBJ1-1	TRBV7-9
CASSYEGKLFF	TGTGCCAGCAGTTATGAGGGAAAACTGTTTTTT	-	-	TRBJ1-4	TRBV6-5
CASSAQRQGALGEAFF	TGTGCCAGCAGTGCACAAAGACAGGGGGCGTTAGGGGAGGCTTTCTTT	TRBD1	-	TRBJ1-1	TRBV2
CASSPMWGTEAFF	TGCGCCAGCAGCCCGATGTGGGGCACTGAAGCTTTCTTT	-	few	TRBJ1-1	TRBV5-1
CASSLDRRTQYF	TGTGCCAGCAGCCTAGACCGCCGTACGCAGTATTTT	-	-	TRBJ2-3	TRBV5-5
CASSLGTGSGANVLTF	TGTGCCAGCAGCTTAGGGACAGGGTCCGGGGCCAACGTCCTGACTTTC	TRBD1	-	TRBJ2-6	TRBV7-9
CASSPPWQQETQYF	TGTGCCAGCTCACCACCTTGGCAACAAGAGACCCAGTACTTC	-	-	TRBJ2-5	TRBV18
CASSIGRGAGETQYF	TGTGCCAGTAGTATAGGGCGGGGGGCCGGAGAGACCCAGTACTTC	TRBD2	once	TRBJ2-5	TRBV19
CASSARLLQDEQFF	TGTGCCAGCAGCGCCCGCTTATTACAGGACGAGCAGTTCTTC	-	-	TRBJ2-1	TRBV9
CASSFPGQGAGEQYF	TGCGCCAGCAGCTTCCCGGGACAGGGGGCGGGTGAGCAGTACTTC	TRBD1	few	TRBJ2-7	TRBV5-1
CSARDTIRRTDTQYF	TGCAGTGCTAGAGATACAATACGCAGGACAGATACGCAGTATTTT	-	few	TRBJ2-3	TRBV20-1
CASSGRAGETQYF	TGTGCTTCTAGCGGGAGGGCCGGGGAGACCCAGTACTTC	TRBD2	few	TRBJ2-5	TRBV10-3
CASIPPGTGASALSGYTF	TGTGCCAGCATCCCCCCCGGGACAGGGGCCTCCGCCCTGAGTGGCTACACCTTC	TRBD1	-	TRBJ1-2	TRBV7-8
CASRDPARVNEQFF	TGTGCCAGCAGAGACCCAGCGAGGGTGAATGAGCAGTTCTTC	-	few	TRBJ2-1	TRBV2